The clone carrying this T cell receptor (beta chain) was detected once. The data were produced by immunoSEQ multiplex PCR, yet TCRdb's version contains in-frame clones alone and is incomplete. Of 66,000 or so clones detected, about 86% appear once; the ten largest clones hold about 7%. This record belongs to a study of blood T cell repertoires in COVID-19. This CDR3 is built from 13 residues. Trimming took off 3 bases at V and 6 bases at J, with 15 bases between the two ends. Looked up from germline, CDR1 is DFQATT and CDR2 is SNEGSKA (reference sequence). This TCR was recovered from a man aged 50-59 years with active COVID-19. Sample: peripheral blood. The V call is TRBV20-1, the J call TRBJ2-7; D may be TRBD2 (5 bases). Here the CDR3 DNA reads TGCAGTGCTAGTCCCACGGGATTAAGCGAGCAGTACGTC. It codes for CSASPTGLSEQYV.